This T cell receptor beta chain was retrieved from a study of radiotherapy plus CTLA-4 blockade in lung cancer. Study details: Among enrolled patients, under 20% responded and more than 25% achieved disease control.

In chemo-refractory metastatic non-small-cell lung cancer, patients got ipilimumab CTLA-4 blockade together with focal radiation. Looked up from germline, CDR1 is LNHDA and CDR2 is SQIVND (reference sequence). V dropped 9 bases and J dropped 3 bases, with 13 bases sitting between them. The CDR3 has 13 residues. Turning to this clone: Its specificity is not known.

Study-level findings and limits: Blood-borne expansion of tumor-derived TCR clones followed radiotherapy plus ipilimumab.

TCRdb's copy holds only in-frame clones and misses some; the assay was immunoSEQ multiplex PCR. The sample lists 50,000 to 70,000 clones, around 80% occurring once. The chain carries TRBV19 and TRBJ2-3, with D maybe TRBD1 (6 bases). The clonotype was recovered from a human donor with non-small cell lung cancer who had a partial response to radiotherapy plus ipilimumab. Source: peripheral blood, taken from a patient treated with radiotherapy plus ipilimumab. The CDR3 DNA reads TGTGCCAGCGAACAGGGAAATACAGATACGCAGTATTTT. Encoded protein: CASEQGNTDTQYF.